This entry describes one TCR beta chain. The antigen this receptor binds is unknown. No clone much larger than this one lies a single base away; base qualities are absent. The immunoSEQ Assay, a bias-controlled multiplex PCR, was used to amplify TCRbeta CDR3 regions from genomic DNA. From the authors' description of their analysis: The number of nucleated cells in each sample was estimated from the amplification of reference gene primers within the assay. Sequence reads were collapsed and filtered to measure the absolute abundance of every unique TCRbeta CDR3 rearrangement. For each sample, productive Simpson clonality was calculated as the square root of Simpson's diversity index over productive rearrangements. What TCRdb holds here is the immuneACCESS table cut down to in-frame rearrangements. Part of the clones is not present; checked against another copy, under half of the missing clones reflect an unresolved V gene, and the others are unexplained. V and J calls and clone size are as listed in that table; D and trimming were resolved from the DNA. The sample yields about 130,000 clones; around nine tenths were counted once. Together, the top ten hold around 4.2% of the sample.

Looking up the germline V gene (reference sequence) yields CDR1 WNHNN and CDR2 SYGVQD. V has 4 bases trimmed and J has 5 bases trimmed; junction bases matching no gene number 8. Its CDR3 holds 15 amino acids, cysteine through phenylalanine. The sequence is cut down to CDR3 DNA, 45 bases in frame from base 1. This sample was taken from a study of blood T cell repertoires in COVID-19 (dated by TCRdb to the early 2020s). With respect to the entire study: Samples covering the acute and convalescent phases of COVID-19 were provided by collaborators in the United States, Italy and Spain. Deeply sampled blood TCRbeta repertoires from subjects exposed to, actively infected with, or recovered from COVID-19 were included in the dataset. Nearly every sample came with metadata listing a de-identified subject ID, COVID-19 status, age in years and sex. A freely available public database, intended as a resource for researchers studying the immune response to SARS-CoV-2, is where the repertoires were released. HLA class I and class II types, where available, came from metadata supplied by the sample provider rather than from assay-based typing. The material from the prospective study consisted of cDNA or gDNA derived from T cells, B-cell-depleted T cells, or PBMCs. The samples were drawn from two sources: the first 160 participants of the ongoing ImmuneRACE study, and 1,254 subjects contributed by 6 global collaborators.

The investigation overall reported the following: The amount of clinical and demographic metadata varied by source and participant and was provided uncurated.

At one collaborating source in Seattle, patients were enrolled during active infection and were followed longitudinally through the course of disease. The collaborating institutions used their own protocols to collect whole blood in K2EDTA tubes. For TCRbeta analysis, collaborators shipped samples in one of three forms: frozen whole blood, isolated PBMCs, or DNA extracted from either of those sample types. The chain is assembled from TRBV10-1 and TRBJ2-7, with 10 bases aligning to TRBD1. The source is a man in his 60s with COVID-19, enrolled during active disease. What was sequenced was peripheral blood. Read as DNA, the sequence is TGCGCCAGCAGTGGCCCGGGACAGGGGCCCAACGAGCAGTACTTC. Translated, this gives CASSGPGQGPNEQYF.